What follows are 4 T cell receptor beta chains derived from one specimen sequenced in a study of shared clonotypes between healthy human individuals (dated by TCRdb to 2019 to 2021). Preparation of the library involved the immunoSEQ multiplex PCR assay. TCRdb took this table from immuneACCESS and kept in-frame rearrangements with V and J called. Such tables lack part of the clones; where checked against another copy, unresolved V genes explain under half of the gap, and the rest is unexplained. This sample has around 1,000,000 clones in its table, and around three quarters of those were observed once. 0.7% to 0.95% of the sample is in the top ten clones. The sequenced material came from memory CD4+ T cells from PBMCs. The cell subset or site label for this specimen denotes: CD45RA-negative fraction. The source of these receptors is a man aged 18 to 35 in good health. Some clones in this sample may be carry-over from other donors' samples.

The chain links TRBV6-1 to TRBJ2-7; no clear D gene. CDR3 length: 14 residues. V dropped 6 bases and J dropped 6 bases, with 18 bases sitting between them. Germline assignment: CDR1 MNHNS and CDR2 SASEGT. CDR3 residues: CASRATSGPSEQYF. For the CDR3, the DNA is TGTGCCAGCAGAGCCACTTCAGGACCTTCCGAGCAGTACTTC.

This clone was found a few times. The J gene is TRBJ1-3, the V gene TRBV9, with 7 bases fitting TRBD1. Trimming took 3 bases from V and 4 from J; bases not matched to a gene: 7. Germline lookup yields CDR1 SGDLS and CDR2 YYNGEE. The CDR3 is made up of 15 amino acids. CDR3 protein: CASSGQGTGGNTIYF. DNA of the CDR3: TGTGCCAGCAGCGGACAGGGAACGGGAGGAAACACCATATATTTT.

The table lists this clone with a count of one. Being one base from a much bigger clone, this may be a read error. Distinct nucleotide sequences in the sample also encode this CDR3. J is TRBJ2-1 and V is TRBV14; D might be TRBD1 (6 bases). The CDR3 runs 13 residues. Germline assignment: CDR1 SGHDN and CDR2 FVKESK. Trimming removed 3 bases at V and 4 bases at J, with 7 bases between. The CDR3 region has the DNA TGTGCCAGCAGCCAGGACAGATACAATGAGCAGTTCTTC. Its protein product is CASSQDRYNEQFF. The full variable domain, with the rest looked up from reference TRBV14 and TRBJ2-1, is EAGVTQFPSHSVIEKGQTVTLRCDPISGHDNLYWYRRVMGKEIKFLLHFVKESKQDESGMPNNRFLAERTGGTYSTLKVQPAELEDSGVYFCASSQDRYNEQFFGPGTRLTVL.

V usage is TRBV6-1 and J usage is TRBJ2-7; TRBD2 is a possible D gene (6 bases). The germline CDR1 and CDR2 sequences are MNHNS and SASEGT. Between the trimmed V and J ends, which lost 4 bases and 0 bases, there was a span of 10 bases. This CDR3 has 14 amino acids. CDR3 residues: CASSGRGTSYEQYF. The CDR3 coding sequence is TGTGCCAGCAGTGGTCGGGGGACCTCCTACGAGCAGTACTTC.